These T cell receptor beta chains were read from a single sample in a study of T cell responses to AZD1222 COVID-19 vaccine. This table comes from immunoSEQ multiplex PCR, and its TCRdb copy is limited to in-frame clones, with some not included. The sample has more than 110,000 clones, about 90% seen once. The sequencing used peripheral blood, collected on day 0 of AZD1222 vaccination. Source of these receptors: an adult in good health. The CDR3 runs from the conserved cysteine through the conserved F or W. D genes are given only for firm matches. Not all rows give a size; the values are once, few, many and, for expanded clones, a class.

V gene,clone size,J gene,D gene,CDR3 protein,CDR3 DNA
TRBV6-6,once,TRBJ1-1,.,CASSYSGQGLGAFF,TGTGCCAGCAGTTACTCTGGGCAGGGGCTGGGAGCTTTCTTT
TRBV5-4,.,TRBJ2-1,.,CASSLVGAEEQFF,TGTGCCAGCAGCTTGGTAGGGGCAGAGGAGCAGTTCTTC
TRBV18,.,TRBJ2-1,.,CASSPTTSSYNEQFF,TGTGCCAGCTCACCGACGACGAGCTCCTACAATGAGCAGTTCTTC
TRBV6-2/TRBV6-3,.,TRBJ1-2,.,CASSRSGRALYGYTF,TGTGCCAGCAGTCGGAGTGGGCGCGCCCTCTATGGCTACACCTTC
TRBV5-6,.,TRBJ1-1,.,CASSQQGNTEAFF,TGTGCCAGCAGCCAACAGGGTAACACTGAAGCTTTCTTT
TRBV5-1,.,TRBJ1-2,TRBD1,CASSSPKARSGTGRSDYGYTF,TGCGCCAGCAGCTCCCCAAAAGCCCGGTCCGGGACAGGGCGTTCGGACTATGGCTACACCTTC
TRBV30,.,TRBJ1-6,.,CAWSGGTGENSPLHF,TGTGCCTGGAGTGGCGGGACGGGAGAGAATTCACCCCTCCACTTT
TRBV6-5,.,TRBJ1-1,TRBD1,CASRSQGGTEAFF,TGTGCCAGCAGATCTCAGGGGGGGACTGAAGCTTTCTTT
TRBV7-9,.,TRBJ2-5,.,CASFRGEYVPQETQYF,TGTGCCAGCTTTCGAGGGGAATACGTACCCCAAGAGACCCAGTACTTC
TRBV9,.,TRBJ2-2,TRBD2,CASSSGGGQFGELFF,TGTGCCAGCAGCTCAGGCGGGGGGCAGTTCGGGGAGCTGTTTTTT
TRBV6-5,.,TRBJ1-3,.,CASRGAGQNTIYF,TGTGCCAGCAGGGGGGCAGGGCAGAACACCATATATTTT
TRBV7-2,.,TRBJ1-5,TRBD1,CASSLALGQGAQPQHF,TGTGCCAGCAGCTTAGCTTTGGGACAGGGGGCGCAGCCCCAGCATTTT
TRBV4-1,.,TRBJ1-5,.,CASSQDRPGGNQPQHF,TGCGCCAGCAGCCAAGATAGGCCAGGTGGGAATCAGCCCCAGCATTTT
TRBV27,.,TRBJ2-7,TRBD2,CASSFVGLAGAEQYF,TGTGCCAGCAGTTTCGTGGGCCTAGCGGGGGCCGAGCAGTACTTC
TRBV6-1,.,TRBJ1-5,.,CASSELEGTASNQPQHF,TGTGCCAGCAGTGAATTGGAAGGGACGGCTAGCAATCAGCCCCAGCATTTT
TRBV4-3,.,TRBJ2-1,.,CASSQTGTRGGDEQFF,TGCGCCAGCAGCCAAACCGGGACCCGTGGAGGCGATGAGCAGTTCTTC
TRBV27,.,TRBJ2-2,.,CASSFVGGPSGELFF,TGTGCCAGCAGTTTTGTGGGGGGGCCATCCGGGGAGCTGTTTTTT
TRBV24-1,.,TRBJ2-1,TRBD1,CATSDSTPGQGYNEQFF,TGTGCCACCAGTGATTCCACACCGGGACAGGGGTACAATGAGCAGTTCTTC
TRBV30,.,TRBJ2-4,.,CAWSSGSGDIQYF,TGTGCCTGGAGCTCGGGTTCCGGGGACATTCAGTACTTC
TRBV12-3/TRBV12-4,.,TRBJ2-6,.,CASSLAGANVLTF,TGTGCCAGCAGTTTAGCTGGGGCCAACGTCCTGACTTTC
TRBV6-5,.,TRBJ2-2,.,CASGSPAGHTGELFF,TGTGCCAGCGGATCGCCGGCAGGGCACACCGGGGAGCTGTTTTTT
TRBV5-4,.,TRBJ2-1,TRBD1,CASSRDRAVGHEQFF,TGTGCCAGCAGCCGAGACAGGGCTGTCGGCCATGAGCAGTTCTTC
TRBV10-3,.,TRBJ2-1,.,CAISGGVGEQFF,TGTGCCATCAGTGGGGGGGTAGGGGAGCAGTTCTTC
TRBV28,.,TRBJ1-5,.,CAIWPGPNQPQHF,TGTGCCATTTGGCCGGGTCCTAATCAGCCCCAGCATTTT
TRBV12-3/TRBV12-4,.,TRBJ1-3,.,CASRVSGNTIYF,TGTGCCAGCCGGGTTTCTGGAAACACCATATATTTT
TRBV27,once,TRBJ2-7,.,CASSFNPSYEQYF,TGTGCCAGCAGTTTCAACCCTTCCTACGAGCAGTACTTC
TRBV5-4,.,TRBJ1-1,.,CASSSFPPDRSNTEAFF,TGTGCCAGCAGCTCCTTCCCTCCTGACAGATCCAACACTGAAGCTTTCTTT
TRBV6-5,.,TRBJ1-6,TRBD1,CASSYSMTGSNSPLHF,TGTGCCAGCAGTTACTCTATGACAGGGTCAAATTCACCCCTCCACTTT
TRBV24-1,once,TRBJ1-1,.,CATSSSVGRGTEAFF,TGTGCCACCAGTTCTTCGGTAGGGAGGGGCACTGAAGCTTTCTTT
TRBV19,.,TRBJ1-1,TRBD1,CASSKTGLATEAFF,TGTGCCAGTAGCAAGACAGGGTTGGCCACTGAAGCTTTCTTT
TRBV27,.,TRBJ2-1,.,CASSLQGSRYTEQFF,TGTGCCAGCAGTTTACAGGGGTCCCGCTACACTGAGCAGTTCTTC